The next 27 T cell receptor beta chains were all read from a single sample in a study of CD8+CD57+ T cells in acquired aplastic anemia. Using genomic DNA as the template, TCR beta VDJ and CDR3 profiling was carried out. MiXCR, run by TCRdb on the reads, gives a single entry per CDR3 protein. This table holds under 150,000 distinct CDR3 sequences, around two fifths found once. Material: sorted CD4+, CD8+, or CD8+CD57+ T cells (not recorded which) from PBMCs. All receptors derive from a human donor in good health, serving as a control.

In this sample, this clonotype turned up a few times. The rearrangement uses TRBV19 and TRBJ2-2, with 11 bases matching TRBD2. The germline gives CDR1 LNHDA, CDR2 SQIVND (reference sequence). After removal of 2 bases from V and 4 bases from J, the junction contained 3 bases not matched to a gene. This CDR3 is built from 16 residues. The CDR3 coding sequence is TGTGCCAGTAGTATACTAGCGGGAGGTATCACCGGGGAGCTGTTTTTT. It translates to CASSILAGGITGELFF. Together with reference TRBV19 and TRBJ2-2, the CDR3 gives the full variable domain: DGGITQSPKYLFRKEGQNVTLSCEQNLNHDAMYWYRQDPGQGLRLIYYSQIVNDFQKGDIAEGYSVSREKKESFPLTVTSAQKNPTAFYLCASSILAGGITGELFFGEGSRLTVL.

The table lists this clonotype with many counts. The genes are TRBV20-1 and TRBJ2-7, with 9 bases fitting TRBD2. This CDR3 region has 14 residues. After removal of 4 bases from V and 2 bases from J, the junction contained 6 bases not matched to a gene. The germline gives CDR1 DFQATT, CDR2 SNEGSKA (reference sequence). The CDR3 sequence: CSANLAGTTYEQYF. CDR3 nucleotide sequence: TGCAGTGCTAATCTAGCGGGGACAACCTACGAGCAGTACTTC.

This clonotype has ten or more counts. CDR3 DNA: TGTGCCATCAGTGAGTCGACGGGGGATCTAGCCAAAAACATTCAGTACTTC. Protein product: CAISESTGDLAKNIQYF. This sequence joins TRBV10-3 and TRBJ2-4; perhaps TRBD2 as D (6 bases). V lost 0 bases to trimming and J lost 0 bases, with 12 bases between them. The CDR3 contains 17 residues. Germline V CDR1 and CDR2: ENHRY, SYGVKD.

The gene calls are TRBV10-2 and TRBJ1-1; no clear D. Trimming pared 6 bases from V and 4 bases from J, leaving 18 bases between. Germline V gene data show CDR1 as WSHSY and CDR2 as SAAADI. CDR3 length: 15 residues. The CDR3 DNA follows: TGCGCCAGCAGCCAGACTGGTAGGTCCTCCACTGAAGCTTTCTTT. Translating it yields CASSQTGRSSTEAFF.

This chain joins TRBV2 and TRBJ2-7, with D possibly being TRBD2 (5 bases). The length of the CDR3 is 14 residues. V lost 6 bases and J 3 bases, leaving 15 bases between the germline ends. Germline V gene sequence: CDR1 SNHLY, CDR2 FYNNEI. CDR3 amino acids: CASSQGRASYEQYF. In DNA, the CDR3 is TGTGCCAGCAGCCAAGGGCGGGCGAGCTACGAGCAGTACTTC.

This chain's CDR3 is CASRDRTTEAFF. CDR3 coding DNA: TGCGCCAGCAGGGACAGGACCACTGAAGCTTTCTTT. The chain recombines TRBV10-2 with TRBJ1-1; 7 bases align to TRBD1. The V gene end was trimmed by 6 bases and the J gene end by 4 bases; junction bases not matched to a gene: 2. CDR1 and CDR2 (germline): WSHSY, SAAADI. This CDR3 contains 12 residues.

A word on this clonotype: One junction end does not reproduce the germline sequence, and a read error may be involved. The V and J genes are TRBV29-1 and TRBJ2-1; 9 bases fit TRBD2. Germline V lookup: CDR1 SQVTM, CDR2 ANQGSEA. The CDR3 covers 16 residues. CDR3 loop: CSVEESTSGTYNERFF. CDR3 DNA sequence: TGCAGCGTTGAGGAATCGACTAGCGGCACCTACAATGAGCGGTTCTTC.

With respect to this clonotype: Here the CDR3 omits its conserved ending phenylalanine or tryptophan, so a read error is the likely source. The CDR3 nucleotides read TGTGCCTGGACCACTACTCGCGGACCCCAAGAGACCCAGTACCTC. The encoded protein is CAWTTTRGPQETQYL. The rearrangement joins TRBV30 to TRBJ2-5, with D unclear. Trimming left V 4 bases short and J 1 base short, with 16 bases between. The CDR3 covers 15 residues. Germline values: CDR1 GTSNPN, CDR2 SVGIG (reference sequence).

The chain joins TRBV5-6 to TRBJ2-2; D possibly corresponds to TRBD1 (5 bases). The CDR3 has 15 residues. Trimming took off 1 base at V and 5 bases at J, with 12 bases between the two ends. Per the germline V gene, CDR1 is SGHDT and CDR2 is YYEEEE. As DNA, the CDR3 is TGTGCCAGCAGCTTGACAGGAGTGCAAACCGGGGAGCTGTTTTTT. This codes for CASSLTGVQTGELFF.

This sequence joins TRBV10-3 and TRBJ2-5; TRBD2 aligns across 8 bases. This CDR3 is 16 amino acids long. The V and J ends lost 10 bases and 5 bases, in that order; junction bases with no gene match: 18. Germline V gives CDR1 ENHRY, CDR2 SYGVKD. This CDR3 reads CATRGSGDYTGETQYF. The CDR3 bases are TGTGCCACCAGGGGTAGCGGGGACTACACCGGGGAGACCCAGTACTTC.

This clonotype has ten or more counts. This chain links TRBV29-1 with TRBJ2-7, with 7 bases lining up with TRBD1. Germline values: CDR1 SQVTM, CDR2 ANQGSEA. V lost 1 base to trimming and J lost 2 bases; unmatched junction nucleotides: 11. CDR3 size: 16 residues. In nucleotides, the CDR3 is TGCAGCGTTGAAGGGGGTGAGCGAGGGGGCACCTACGAGCAGTACTTC. This translates into CSVEGGERGGTYEQYF.

This clonotype was recorded many times. The chain uses TRBV20-1 and TRBJ1-1; D gene uncertain. CDR1 is DFQATT, CDR2 SNEGSKA, per germline (reference sequence). V was clipped by 3 bases and J by 0 bases, with 14 bases between them. CDR3 size: 15 residues. CDR3 sequence reads: CSASSLPTMNTEAFF. In DNA form, the CDR3 reads TGCAGTGCTAGTTCCCTACCGACCATGAACACTGAAGCTTTCTTT.

The chain is built from TRBV19 and TRBJ2-7, with TRBD1 matching 8 bases. Trimming removed 3 bases from V and 2 bases from J; junction bases left unmatched: 6. The CDR3 has 15 residues. The V gene's germline CDR1 is LNHDA and CDR2 SQIVND (reference sequence). The CDR3 nucleotides are TGTGCCAGTAGTATTCACGCGACAGGGGCCTACGAGCAGTACTTC. Residues: CASSIHATGAYEQYF.

The rearrangement uses TRBV10-3 and TRBJ1-5; D is undetermined. The CDR3 totals 17 residues. Trimming shortened V by 5 bases and J by 0 bases, and 17 bases separated the two germline ends. Germline V gene lookup returns CDR1 ENHRY and CDR2 SYGVKD. CDR3 sequence reads: CAISPSDNSYSNQPQHF. The DNA for the CDR3 is TGTGCCATCAGTCCCTCCGACAACTCTTATAGCAATCAGCCCCAGCATTTT.

This clonotype showed up many times. The rearrangement links TRBV6-1 to TRBJ1-2; a possible D gene is TRBD1 (6 bases). There are 16 residues in the CDR3. Germline CDR1 reads MNHNS; CDR2 reads SASEGT. Trimming took off 5 bases at V and 0 bases at J, with 16 bases between the two ends. CDR3 in DNA: TGTGCCAGCAGTCGGGGGCTCGGGGTAGCTAACTATGGCTACACCTTC. Translation: CASSRGLGVANYGYTF.

This clonotype was found many times. The V gene is TRBV12-3 or TRBV12-4, the J gene TRBJ1-1, with 9 bases that match TRBD1. This CDR3 spans 14 amino acids. Unmatched junction bases numbered 4, after V lost 7 bases and J lost 1 base. CDR3 in DNA: TGTGCCAGCATTCCGGGACAGGGGAACACTGAAGCTTTCTTT. It codes for CASIPGQGNTEAFF.

This clonotype was seen at least ten times. This rearrangement joins TRBV5-1 to TRBJ1-2; no definite D call. Germline CDR1 reads SGHRS; CDR2 reads YFSETQ. Trimming shortened V by 2 bases and J by 6 bases, and 11 bases separated the two germline ends. This CDR3 has 13 residues. CDR3 sequence (DNA): TGCGCCAGCAGCTTCGGCCAAGACCATGGCTACACCTTC. It codes for CASSFGQDHGYTF. The full variable domain, with the rest looked up from reference TRBV5-1 and TRBJ1-2, is KAGVTQTPRYLIKTRGQQVTLSCSPISGHRSVSWYQQTPGQGLQFLFEYFSETQRNKGNFPGRFSGRQFSNSRSEMNVSTLELGDSALYLCASSFGQDHGYTFGSGTRLTVV.

The CDR3 DNA is TGTGCCAGCAGCGGACAGGGGGCTGATGGCTACACCTTC. Translation gives CASSGQGADGYTF. The chain uses TRBV9 and TRBJ1-2; 10 bases align to TRBD1. CDR1 and CDR2 (germline): SGDLS, YYNGEE. The CDR3 covers 13 residues. V lost 3 bases to trimming and J lost 6 bases; unmatched junction nucleotides: 2.

Regarding this clonotype: A junction end diverges from the germline sequence, so it may reflect a read error. The chain recombines TRBV5-5 with TRBJ1-6; possible D gene TRBD1, 5 bases. The CDR3 has 15 residues. Germline V gene lookup returns CDR1 SGHKS and CDR2 YYEKEE (reference sequence). The DNA of the CDR3 is TGTGCCAGCAGCTTGGTAGGGACGGAGAATTCACCTCTCCACTTT. Translating it yields CASSLVGTENSPLHF. The full variable domain, with the rest looked up from reference TRBV5-5 and TRBJ1-6, is DAGVTQSPTHLIKTRGQQVTLRCSPISGHKSVSWYQQVLGQGPQFIFQYYEKEERGRGNFPDRFSARQFPNYSSELNVNALLLGDSALYLCASSLVGTENSPLHFGNGTRLTVT.

This clonotype has only a few counts. This CDR3 reads CASSQGWGINEKLFF. The CDR3, as DNA: TGTGCCAGCAGCCAAGGTTGGGGGATTAATGAAAAACTGTTTTTT. V and J are TRBV3-1 and TRBJ1-4; D possibly corresponds to TRBD1 (5 bases). Trimming stripped 1 base from V and 4 bases from J, with 10 bases between. This CDR3 has 15 residues. Looked up from germline, CDR1 is LGHDT and CDR2 is YNNKEL (reference sequence).

CDR3: CASSIGGMGIYGYTF. DNA of the CDR3: TGCGCCAGCAGCATAGGGGGCATGGGGATATATGGCTACACCTTC. This chain links TRBV5-1 with TRBJ1-2, with 7 positions matching TRBD1. The CDR3 is 15 amino acids. Looked up from germline, CDR1 is SGHRS and CDR2 is YFSETQ. V trimming: 4 bases; J trimming: 5 bases; junction bases outside the gene matches: 11.

Details on this clonotype: This sequence may be a read error, since a much larger clone differs from it by one base. V and J are TRBV27 and TRBJ2-7, with 11 positions matching TRBD2. Germline V gene lookup returns CDR1 MNHEY and CDR2 SMNVEV (reference sequence). The CDR3 loop spans 16 amino acids. CDR3 DNA sequence: TGTGCCAGCAGAGGACTAGCGGGCTCAGACTCCTACAAGCAGTACTTC. This gives the protein CASRGLAGSDSYKQYF.

This clonotype was recorded at least ten times. The rearrangement links TRBV12-3 or TRBV12-4 to TRBJ2-7; no reliable D call. Between the trimmed V and J ends, which lost 3 bases and 3 bases, there was a span of 6 bases. This CDR3 comprises 12 residues. CDR3 in amino acids: CASSFGGYEQYF. The CDR3 DNA is TGTGCCAGCAGTTTTGGCGGCTACGAGCAGTACTTC.

In this sample, this clonotype turned up many times. The chain joins TRBV6-6 to TRBJ2-5; D is ambiguous. The CDR3 loop spans 10 amino acids. Germline loops: CDR1 MNHNY, CDR2 SVGAGI (reference sequence). Trimming pared 8 bases from V and 5 bases from J, leaving 6 bases between. The chain's CDR3 is CASGWETQYF. CDR3 DNA: TGTGCCAGCGGTTGGGAGACCCAGTACTTC.

The chain is built from TRBV7-2 and TRBJ2-3; D ambiguous. Trimming shortened V by 7 bases and J by 2 bases, and 10 bases separated the two germline ends. The CDR3 loop spans 13 amino acids. Germline values: CDR1 SGHTA, CDR2 FQGNSA. DNA of the CDR3: TGTGCCAGCACACTGACTCACACAGATACGCAGTATTTT. Its translation is CASTLTHTDTQYF.

This clonotype was seen at least ten times. The rearrangement uses TRBV5-1 and TRBJ2-1; D is possibly TRBD1 (5 bases). The germline V gene encodes CDR1 SGHRS and CDR2 YFSETQ. This CDR3 has 16 residues. The germline V and J ends were trimmed by 0 bases and 10 bases, with 20 bases remaining between them. The CDR3, as DNA: TGCGCCAGCAGCTTGGCCCTCCCAGGGCAGGGTGGGGAGCAGTTCTTC. Protein product: CASSLALPGQGGEQFF.

The rearrangement joins TRBV7-8 to TRBJ1-2, with a weak D call TRBD1 (5 bases). CDR3 length equals 15 residues. The ends were cut back, 4 bases at V and 5 bases at J, with 17 bases in the middle. Germline CDR1 and CDR2: SGHVS and FQNEAQ. CDR3 loop: CASSSDRLKNYGYTF. The CDR3 DNA sequence: TGTGCCAGCAGCTCAGACAGACTTAAGAATTATGGCTACACCTTC.